Listed below are T cell receptor beta chains from one sample, sequenced in a study of cytomegalovirus exposure and HLA in healthy donors. Assay used: immunoSEQ multiplex PCR; TCRdb lists only in-frame clones, some missing. The repertoire holds 110,000 to 150,000 clones, with around 73% as singletons. The sample taken for sequencing was PBMCs. Receptors originate from a female donor in good health and CMV-seronegative. Each CDR3 is given with its conserved first and last residue. Clone size is stated in some rows and not others, as once, few, many or a class when expanded.

>few|TRBV29-1|14|TRBJ1-2
CSVFSTGTGNSYTF
>once|TRBV5-4|13|TRBJ1-2
CASSLIQDYGYTF
>NA|TRBV7-9|17|TRBJ2-3
CASSYGTSGRRTDTQYF
>once|TRBV5-1|17|TRBJ2-2
CASSLTSGGLNTGELFF
>NA|TRBV9|14|TRBJ2-1
CASSVEPSGSEQFF
>NA|TRBV30|14|TRBJ1-3
CAWSDPTAGNTIYF
>NA|TRBV18|14|TRBJ2-7
CASSPPDRRREQYF
>NA|TRBV5-1|14|TRBJ2-3
CASSSTSGLDTQYF
>once|TRBV5-3|16|TRBJ2-2
CARSLKGQTNTGELFF
>NA|TRBV5-6|13|TRBJ1-2
CASIGDRSGGYTF